Included here is one T cell receptor beta chain sequence, with context. V shed 6 bases, J shed 1 base, and the junction held 12 bases outside the gene matches. Germline CDR1 MDHEN, CDR2 SYDVKM. This CDR3 spans 17 amino acids. The data were obtained in a study of shared clonotypes between healthy human individuals. Data came from immunoSEQ multiplex PCR; TCRdb stores just in-frame clones and leaves some out. The sample yields some 2,100,000 clones, approximately 94% seen once. Only CD45RO-negative cells positively selected for CCR7 counted as naive CD8 cells, so terminally differentiated effector memory CD45RA+ cells were excluded.

This chain joins TRBV28 and TRBJ1-5, with TRBD1 matching over 7 bases. The sample was naive CD8+ T cells from PBMCs. The sequence came from a man between 18 and 35 years old in good health. Some clones in this sample may be carry-over from other donors' samples. CDR3 DNA sequence: TGTGCCAGCAGAGCTACTGGGACAGCGAGAAGCAATCAGCCCCAGCATTTT. Its translation is CASRATGTARSNQPQHF. Full variable domain (rest looked up from reference TRBV28 and TRBJ1-5): DVKVTQSSRYLVKRTGEKVFLECVQDMDHENMFWYRQDPGLGLRLIYFSYDVKMKEKGDIPEGYSVSREKKERFSLILESASTNQTSMYLCASRATGTARSNQPQHFGDGTRLSIL.